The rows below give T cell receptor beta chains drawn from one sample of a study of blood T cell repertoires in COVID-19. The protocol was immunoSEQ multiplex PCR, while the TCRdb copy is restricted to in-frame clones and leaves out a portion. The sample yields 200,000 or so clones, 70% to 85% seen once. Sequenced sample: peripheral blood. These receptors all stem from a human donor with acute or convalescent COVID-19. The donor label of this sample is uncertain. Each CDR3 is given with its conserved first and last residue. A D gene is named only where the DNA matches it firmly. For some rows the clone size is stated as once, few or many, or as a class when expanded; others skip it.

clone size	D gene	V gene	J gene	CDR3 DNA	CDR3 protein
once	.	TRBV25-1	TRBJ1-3	TGTGCCAGCGGCTCCCCGGGGAGCTCTGGAAACACCATATATTTT	CASGSPGSSGNTIYF
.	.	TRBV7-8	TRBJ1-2	TGTGCCAGCACTCACTACGGGAACTATGGCTACACCTTC	CASTHYGNYGYTF
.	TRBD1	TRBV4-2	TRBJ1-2	TGTGCCAGCAGCCAACTTGGAGACAGGGTTGGTTCCTATGGCTACACCTTC	CASSQLGDRVGSYGYTF
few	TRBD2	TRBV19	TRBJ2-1	TGTGCCAGTAGTTACCACCTGGGACTAGGGAGGAATGAGCAGTTCTTC	CASSYHLGLGRNEQFF
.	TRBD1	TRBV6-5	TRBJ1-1	TGTGCCAGCAGCGACAGGGTTGGGGCTTTCTTT	CASSDRVGAFF
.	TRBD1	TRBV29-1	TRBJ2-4	TGCAGCGGCTACTACAGGGGAAACATTCAGTACTTC	CSGYYRGNIQYF
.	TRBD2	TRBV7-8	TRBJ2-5	TGTGCCAGCAGCCCGGGGCTAGCGGGAGGAGAGACCCAGTACTTC	CASSPGLAGGETQYF
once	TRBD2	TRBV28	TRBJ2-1	TGTGCCAGCAGTTTGTTAGCGGGAGAGCAGTTCTTC	CASSLLAGEQFF
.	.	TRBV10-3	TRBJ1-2	TGTGCCATCAGTGAGTCGAAAGATCGGGGGGGCACCTTC	CAISESKDRGGTF
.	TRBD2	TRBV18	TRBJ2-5	TGTGCCAGCTCATCGCGAAGACTAGCGGGAGGGCAAGAGACCCAGTACTTC	CASSSRRLAGGQETQYF
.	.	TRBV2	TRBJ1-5	TGTGCCAGCAGTGAGGAGGGATACCAGCCCCAGCATTTT	CASSEEGYQPQHF
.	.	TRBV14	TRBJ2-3	TGTGCCAGCAGCCGCACTATCGGGGTCGGGCGGACGCAGTATTTT	CASSRTIGVGRTQYF
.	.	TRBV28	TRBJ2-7	TGTGCCAGCATTCAGGGAAACTCCTACGAGCAGTACTTC	CASIQGNSYEQYF
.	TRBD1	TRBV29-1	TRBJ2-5	TGCAGCGCCGCTGGTGGAAGACAGGGGGCGCCGGAGACCCAGTACTTC	CSAAGGRQGAPETQYF
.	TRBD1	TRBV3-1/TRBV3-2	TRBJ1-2	TGTGCCAGCAGCCAAGATGCCGGGACAGGGAGTGGCTACACCTTC	CASSQDAGTGSGYTF
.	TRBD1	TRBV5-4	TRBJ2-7	TGTGCCAGCAGCTCCGGGACAGGGCTCTACGAGCAGTACTTC	CASSSGTGLYEQYF
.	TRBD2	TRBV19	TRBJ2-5	TGTGCCAGTAGTACCATAGCGGGAGTGGGAGAGACCCAGTACTTC	CASSTIAGVGETQYF
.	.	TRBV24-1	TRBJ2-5	TGTGCCACCAGTGAGTCGCGAGAGGAAGAGACCCAGTACTTC	CATSESREEETQYF
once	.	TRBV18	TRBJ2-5	TGTGCCAGCCGACACGATTCAACTCAAGAGACCCAGTACTTC	CASRHDSTQETQYF
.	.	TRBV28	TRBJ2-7	TGTGCCAGCAGTTTATGGGCAGGGGCCTACGAGCAGTACTTC	CASSLWAGAYEQYF
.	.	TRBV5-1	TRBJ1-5	TGCGCCAGCAGCTTCGATTCGGGTCCCAATCAGCCCCAGCATTTT	CASSFDSGPNQPQHF
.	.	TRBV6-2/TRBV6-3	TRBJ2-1	TGTGCCAGCAGTTACCCGGACTCCAATGAGCAGTTCTTC	CASSYPDSNEQFF
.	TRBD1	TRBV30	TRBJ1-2	TGTGCCTGGAGTGGGACAGGGGCCACAGGGTTGTATGGCTACACCTTC	CAWSGTGATGLYGYTF
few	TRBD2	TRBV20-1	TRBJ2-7	TGCAGTGCTAGTAAAAGCGGGGGCACCTACGAGCAGTACTTC	CSASKSGGTYEQYF
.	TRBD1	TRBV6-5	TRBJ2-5	TGTGCCAGCAGTACCACAGGGGTGCGGGAGACCCAGTACTTC	CASSTTGVRETQYF
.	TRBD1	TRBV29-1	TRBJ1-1	TGCAGCTCCCGGACAGGGAGGAACACTGAAGCTTTCTTT	CSSRTGRNTEAFF
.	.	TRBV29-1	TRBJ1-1	TGCAGCGTTGGACAGAACACTGAAGCTTTCTTT	CSVGQNTEAFF
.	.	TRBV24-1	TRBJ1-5	TGTGCCACCAGTGAGGCAGGGGTCAGTCAGCCCCAGCATTTT	CATSEAGVSQPQHF
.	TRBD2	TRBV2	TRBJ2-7	TGTGCCAGCAGTTTCGGACTAGCGGGAGTTGGGGCCTACGAGCAGTACTTC	CASSFGLAGVGAYEQYF
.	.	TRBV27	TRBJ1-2	TGTGCCAGCAGCAGTCAGGGGAGAGGAGCTGGCTACACCTTC	CASSSQGRGAGYTF
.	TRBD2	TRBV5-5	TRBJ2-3	TGTGCCAGCAGCTCCGTAGCGGGAGGGGGGACAGATACGCAGTATTTT	CASSSVAGGGTDTQYF
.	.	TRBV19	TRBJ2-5	TGTGCCAGTAGTCCCCACAGGCAAGAGACCCAGTACTTC	CASSPHRQETQYF
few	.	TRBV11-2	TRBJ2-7	TGTGCCAGCAGCTTAGTGCGGGAGCAGTACTTC	CASSLVREQYF
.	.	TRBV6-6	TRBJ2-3	TGTGCCAGCCGCCCTGGCGGAACCACAGATACGCAGTATTTT	CASRPGGTTDTQYF
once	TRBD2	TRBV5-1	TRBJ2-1	TGCGCCAGCAGCCAAGGACTAGCGGGCAACAATGAGCAGTTCTTC	CASSQGLAGNNEQFF
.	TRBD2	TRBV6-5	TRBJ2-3	TGTGCCAGCAGTTACACCTTGAGCGGGAGGGCCGATACGCAGTATTTT	CASSYTLSGRADTQYF
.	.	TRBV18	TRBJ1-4	TGTGCCAGCTCACGGTACAGTGCAACTAATGAAAAACTGTTTTTT	CASSRYSATNEKLFF
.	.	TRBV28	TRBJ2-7	TGTGCCAGCCTTGGGAGCTTCAAAAAGTACTTC	CASLGSFKKYF
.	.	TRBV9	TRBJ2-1	TGTGCCAGCAGCGCAGGGGGGTCCTACAATGAGCAGTTCTTC	CASSAGGSYNEQFF
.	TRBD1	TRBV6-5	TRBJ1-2	TGTGCCAGCAGAAGGGACAGAAAAAACTATGGCTACACCTTC	CASRRDRKNYGYTF
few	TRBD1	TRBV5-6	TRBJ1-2	TGTGCCAGCAGCTTGAACGCTGACAGGGGTCCCTATGGCTACACCTTC	CASSLNADRGPYGYTF
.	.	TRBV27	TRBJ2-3	TGTGCCAGCAGTTTACAGCGGAGCACAGATACGCAGTATTTT	CASSLQRSTDTQYF
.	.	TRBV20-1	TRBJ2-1	TGCAGTGCTAGAGAGAGCAATGAGCAGTTCTTC	CSARESNEQFF
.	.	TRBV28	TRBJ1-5	TGTGCCAGCAGTTTAAGTGACACAAATCAGCCCCAGCATTTT	CASSLSDTNQPQHF
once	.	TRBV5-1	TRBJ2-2	TGCGCCAGCAGCTTATCAGCGTACACCGGGGAGCTGTTTTTT	CASSLSAYTGELFF
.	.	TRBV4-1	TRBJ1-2	TGCGCCAGCAGCCAAGAAGGTAACGGGGTCTACTATGGCTACACCTTC	CASSQEGNGVYYGYTF
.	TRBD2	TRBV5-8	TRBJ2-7	TGTGCCAGCAGCTTGCTTTCGGGAGGAACTTACGAGCAGTACTTC	CASSLLSGGTYEQYF
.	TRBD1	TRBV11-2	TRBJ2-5	TGTGCCAGCAGCTTAGACCCGACAGGGCTTGGGGAGACCCAGTACTTC	CASSLDPTGLGETQYF
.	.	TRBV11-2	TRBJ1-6	TGTGCCAGCAGCTCGTTTATGGGGGGAAATTCACCCCTCCACTTT	CASSSFMGGNSPLHF
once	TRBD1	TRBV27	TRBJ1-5	TGTGCCAGCAGTCGATCAGGGACAGGCCTTACCAATCAGCCCCAGCATTTT	CASSRSGTGLTNQPQHF
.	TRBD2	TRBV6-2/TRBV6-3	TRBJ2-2	TGTGCCAGCAGTAGGGGACTAGCGGGGAACACCGGGGAGCTGTTTTTT	CASSRGLAGNTGELFF
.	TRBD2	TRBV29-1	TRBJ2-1	TGCAGCGTTGAAGGGCTAGCGGGAAATGAGCAGTTCTTC	CSVEGLAGNEQFF